These 18 T cell receptor beta chains came from one sample sequenced in a study of blood T cell repertoires in COVID-19. The table came from immunoSEQ multiplex PCR; TCRdb's copy has only in-frame clones and leaves some out. The sample contains about 380,000 clones, 85% of which appear only once. Sequenced: peripheral blood. The receptors come from a woman aged 18-35 years with acute or convalescent COVID-19.

The rearrangement uses TRBV28 and TRBJ1-1; D is ambiguous. The CDR3 length is 12 residues. Germline V gene lookup returns CDR1 MDHEN and CDR2 SYDVKM. V lost 7 bases and J 0 bases, leaving 6 bases between the germline ends. DNA for the CDR3: TGTGCCAGCAATTCAGTGAACACTGAAGCTTTCTTT. This sequence encodes CASNSVNTEAFF.

CDR3 coding DNA: TGTGCCAGCAGACCTGACACCCAAGAGACCCAGTACTTC. Encoded protein: CASRPDTQETQYF. The chain recombines TRBV7-8 with TRBJ2-5; no clear D gene. Germline values: CDR1 SGHVS, CDR2 FQNEAQ. This CDR3 region has 13 residues. The germline V and J ends were trimmed by 6 bases and 1 base, with 9 bases remaining between them. The complete variable domain, with remaining parts taken from reference TRBV7-8 and TRBJ2-5, reads GAGVSQSPRYKVAKRGQDVALRCDPISGHVSLFWYQQALGQGPEFLTYFQNEAQLDKSGLPSDRFFAERPEGSVSTLKIQRTQQEDSAVYLCASRPDTQETQYFGPGTRLLVL.

J is TRBJ1-2 and V is TRBV9, with 9 bases matching TRBD1. V lost 0 bases to trimming and J lost 3 bases; unmatched junction nucleotides: 18. The CDR3 has 20 residues. Germline V CDR1 and CDR2: SGDLS, YYNGEE. The CDR3 sequence: CASSVAARPRVGQGHYGYTF. DNA for the CDR3: TGTGCCAGCAGCGTAGCCGCCCGACCCCGCGTCGGACAGGGGCACTATGGCTACACCTTC.

The chain is built from TRBV6-6 and TRBJ1-5; no definite D call. V was pared by 8 bases and J by 5 bases, with 7 bases between. The CDR3 has 11 residues. The germline CDR1 and CDR2 sequences are MNHNY and SVGAGI (reference sequence). The CDR3 region has the DNA TGTGCCAGCCAGCGGGATCAGCCCCAGCATTTT. Its translation: CASQRDQPQHF.

This chain's CDR3 is CATGFVTGELFF. The CDR3 nucleotides read TGTGCCACGGGGTTCGTAACCGGGGAGCTGTTTTTT. This rearrangement joins TRBV10-3 to TRBJ2-2; TRBD2 might be the D (5 bases). Between the trimmed V and J ends, which lost 10 bases and 5 bases, there was a span of 11 bases. This CDR3 is 12 amino acids long. CDR1 and CDR2 (germline): ENHRY, SYGVKD.

This chain uses TRBV25-1 with TRBJ2-5, with 14 bases identical to TRBD2. The CDR3 covers 15 residues. J gave up 6 bases and V 6 bases, and 6 bases lay outside the gene matches. Per germline, CDR1 MGHDK and CDR2 SYGVNS. The CDR3 sequence: CASSPTSGGVKTQYF. CDR3 sequence (DNA): TGTGCCAGCAGCCCGACTAGCGGGGGGGTCAAGACCCAGTACTTC.

The chain joins TRBV6-5 to TRBJ2-7, with D perhaps TRBD2 (6 bases). Trimming removed 4 bases at V and 0 bases at J, with 10 bases between. Germline V gene sequence: CDR1 MNHEY, CDR2 SVGAGI. The CDR3 extends over 14 amino acids. CDR3 nucleotides: TGTGCCAGCAGTTCGGGACTCTCCTCCTACGAGCAGTACTTC. It yields the protein CASSSGLSSYEQYF.

J is TRBJ2-1 and V is TRBV28; D call uncertain. Trimming took 2 bases from V and 3 from J, leaving 11 bases between them. CDR1 MDHEN and CDR2 SYDVKM come from the germline V gene. The length of the CDR3 is 15 residues. The CDR3 DNA reads as TGTGCCAGCAGTTTAATGGCAGTCAACTACAATGAGCAGTTCTTC. Protein: CASSLMAVNYNEQFF.

This clone appeared a few times. The chain carries TRBV28 and TRBJ2-5; TRBD1 is a possible D gene (6 bases). The CDR3 covers 14 residues. CDR1 MDHEN and CDR2 SYDVKM come from the germline V gene. V was clipped by 10 bases and J by 7 bases, with 22 bases between them. The CDR3 DNA reads as TGTGCCACCTATACAGGGTCCGGGGATTGGACCCAGTACTTC. Protein product: CATYTGSGDWTQYF.

A single count supports this clone. The chain is built from TRBV2 and TRBJ2-1; 8 bases line up with TRBD2. The CDR3 has 15 amino acids. The J segment lost 7 bases and the V segment lost 1 base, leaving 6 bases of the junction unmatched. Germline CDR1 reads SNHLY; CDR2 reads FYNNEI. DNA for the CDR3: TGTGCCAGCAGTGAAGGTCTAGCGGGTCAAAATGAGCAGTTCTTC. It codes for CASSEGLAGQNEQFF.

The chain links TRBV7-8 to TRBJ2-4, with unresolved D. The germline gives CDR1 SGHVS, CDR2 FQNEAQ. The CDR3 is 16 residues long. V gave up 1 base and J gave up 0 bases, with 10 bases separating them. The CDR3 bases are TGTGCCAGCAGCTTAGAACGCTCTACAGCCAAAAACATTCAGTACTTC. Its translation: CASSLERSTAKNIQYF.

The rearrangement joins TRBV28 to TRBJ1-6; D not resolved. From germline, CDR1 is MDHEN and CDR2 SYDVKM. The V gene lost 3 bases and the J gene lost 1 base, with 7 bases spanning the gap. This CDR3 region has 15 residues. The CDR3 coding sequence is TGTGCCAGCAGTTTGGCAGTTTCCTATAATTCACCCCTCCACTTT. Its protein product is CASSLAVSYNSPLHF.

The rearrangement uses TRBV24-1 and TRBJ1-1, with D tentatively TRBD1 (6 bases). With 1 base removed from V and 1 base from J, the gap between germline ends came to 9 bases. Germline CDR1 is KGHDR and CDR2 is SFDVKD. The CDR3 is made up of 15 amino acids. CDR3 region: CATSDLKGGNTEAFF. DNA of the CDR3: TGTGCCACCAGTGATTTAAAAGGGGGGAACACTGAAGCTTTCTTT.

This chain links TRBV4-1 with TRBJ2-7; 7 nucleotides line up with TRBD1. This CDR3 comprises 14 residues. The V segment lost 3 bases and the J segment 0 bases; nucleotides outside the gene matches: 2. The germline V gene has CDR1 MGHRA and CDR2 YSYEKL. CDR3 nucleotide sequence: TGCGCCAGCAGCCACAGGGGGAGCTCCTACGAGCAGTACTTC. Translating gives CASSHRGSSYEQYF.

The sample holds a few counts of this clone. The genes are TRBV2 and TRBJ1-5, with D perhaps matching TRBD1 (6 bases). Trimming pared 6 bases from V and 4 bases from J, leaving 13 bases between. There are 14 residues in the CDR3. CDR1 is SNHLY, CDR2 FYNNEI, per germline. The CDR3 coding sequence is TGTGCCAGCAGCCCAGGACAGCTTAATCAGCCCCAGCATTTT. Its protein is CASSPGQLNQPQHF.

The rearrangement links TRBV2 to TRBJ1-4; 10 bases map to TRBD1. The CDR3 sequence is 14 residues long. The V segment lost 3 bases and the J segment 6 bases; nucleotides outside the gene matches: 1. Germline CDR1 and CDR2: SNHLY and FYNNEI. The CDR3 DNA follows: TGTGCCAGCAGTGAGGACAGGGGGGATGAAAAACTGTTTTTT. This encodes CASSEDRGDEKLFF.

This chain joins TRBV11-2 and TRBJ2-5; TRBD2 might be the D (5 bases). The germline gives CDR1 SGHAT, CDR2 FQNNGV. CDR3 length: 13 residues. Trimming removed 3 bases at V and 5 bases at J, with 10 bases between. This CDR3 is CASSFTGKETQYF. CDR3 sequence (DNA): TGTGCCAGCAGCTTTACGGGGAAGGAGACCCAGTACTTC.

This clone was seen just once. The identical CDR3 is also encoded by other nucleotide sequences in the sample. The chain carries TRBV5-1 and TRBJ1-2, with TRBD1 as a possible D gene (6 bases). V was pared by 0 bases and J by 2 bases, with 8 bases between. Germline-derived CDR1 and CDR2 are SGHRS and YFSETQ. The CDR3 loop spans 14 amino acids. This CDR3 is CASSLGQGNYGYTF. In nucleotides, the CDR3 is TGCGCCAGCAGCTTGGGGCAGGGGAACTATGGCTACACCTTC.